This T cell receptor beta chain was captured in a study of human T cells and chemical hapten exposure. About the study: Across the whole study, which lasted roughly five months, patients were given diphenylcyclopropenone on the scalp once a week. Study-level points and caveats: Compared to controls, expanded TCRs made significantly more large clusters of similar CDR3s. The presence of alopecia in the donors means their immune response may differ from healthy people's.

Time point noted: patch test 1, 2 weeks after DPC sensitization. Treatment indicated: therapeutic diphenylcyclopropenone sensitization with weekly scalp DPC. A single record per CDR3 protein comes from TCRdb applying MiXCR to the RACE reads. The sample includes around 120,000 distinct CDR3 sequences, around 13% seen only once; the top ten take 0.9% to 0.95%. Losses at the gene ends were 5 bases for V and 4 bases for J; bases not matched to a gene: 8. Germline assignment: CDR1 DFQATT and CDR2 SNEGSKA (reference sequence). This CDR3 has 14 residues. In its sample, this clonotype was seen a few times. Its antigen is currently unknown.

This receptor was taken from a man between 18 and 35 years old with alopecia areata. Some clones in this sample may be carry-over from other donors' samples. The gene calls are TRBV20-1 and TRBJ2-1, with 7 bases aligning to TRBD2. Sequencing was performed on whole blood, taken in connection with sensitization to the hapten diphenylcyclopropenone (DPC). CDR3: CSAPGTTKYNEQFF. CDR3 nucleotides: TGCAGTGCTCCTGGGACTACTAAATACAATGAGCAGTTCTTC.